This paragraph covers one T cell receptor beta chain sequence. The antigen is not known. V lost 0 bases, J lost 0 bases, and 5 bases lay in between. This CDR3 is built from 14 residues. CDR1 is LGHDT and CDR2 is YNNKEL in the germline V gene (reference sequence). This sample was included in a study of T cell responses to AZD1222 COVID-19 vaccine. Profiling relied on immunoSEQ multiplex PCR, and the TCRdb table lists in-frame clones only, not all of them. Of some 110,000 clones listed, over 75% are singletons. Study conclusions and caveats: At baseline, seropositivity was found in only 5 to 7 AZD1222 recipients. Unmutated variant regions reportedly attract nearly half of all spike-specific TCRs.

J is TRBJ2-5 and V is TRBV3-1 (or the pseudogene TRBV3-2), with D unresolved. This TCR derives from an adult in good health. The specimen comprised peripheral blood, sampled on day 0 of AZD1222 vaccination. CDR3 region: CASSQDEYQETQYF. CDR3 DNA: TGTGCCAGCAGCCAAGATGAGTACCAAGAGACCCAGTACTTC.